These 21 T cell receptor beta chains share one sample of origin, sequenced in a study of blood T cell repertoires in COVID-19. Libraries were prepared by immunoSEQ multiplex PCR; TCRdb keeps only in-frame clonotypes and omits some of them. The sample contains some 140,000 clones, 83% of which appear only once. The sample comprised peripheral blood. Receptor source: a woman aged 55 to 70 with COVID-19, enrolled during active disease.

The genes are TRBV30 and TRBJ2-2, with 7 nucleotides matching TRBD1. Germline lookup yields CDR1 GTSNPN and CDR2 SVGIG (reference sequence). The CDR3 runs 16 residues. Trimming at V came to 4 bases and at J to 2 bases, leaving 10 bases not matched to a gene. The CDR3 coding sequence is TGTGCCTGGACTACCTTTGGACAGGATAACACCGGGGAGCTGTTTTTT. Its translation: CAWTTFGQDNTGELFF.

This chain uses TRBV5-1 with TRBJ1-2; no reliable D call. Germline V lookup: CDR1 SGHRS, CDR2 YFSETQ. V was clipped by 5 bases and J by 6 bases, with 14 bases between them. This CDR3 comprises 13 residues. Here the CDR3 DNA reads TGCGCCAGCAGGACGAGGGCAGTCGATGGCTACACCTTC. Its protein is CASRTRAVDGYTF. Full variable domain (remainder filled in from reference TRBV5-1 and TRBJ1-2): KAGVTQTPRYLIKTRGQQVTLSCSPISGHRSVSWYQQTPGQGLQFLFEYFSETQRNKGNFPGRFSGRQFSNSRSEMNVSTLELGDSALYLCASRTRAVDGYTFGSGTRLTVV.

The rearrangement links TRBV18 to TRBJ1-1, with D possibly being TRBD1 (6 bases). Trimming pared 6 bases from V and 0 bases from J, leaving 11 bases between. The germline gives CDR1 KGHSH, CDR2 LQKENI. This CDR3 is built from 14 residues. CDR3 sequence (DNA): TGTGCCAGCTCGGACAGCACGGTGAACACTGAAGCTTTCTTT. Its translation is CASSDSTVNTEAFF.

V gene TRBV7-9 combines with J gene TRBJ1-1, with 8 bases identical to TRBD1. V was pared by 3 bases and J by 6 bases, with 6 bases of the junction left unmatched. The CDR3 has 14 residues. Germline V gene lookup returns CDR1 SEHNR and CDR2 FQNEAQ (reference sequence). The DNA of the CDR3 is TGTGCCAGCAGCTTTTCGACAGGGGCGGCTGAAGCTTTCTTT. It yields the protein CASSFSTGAAEAFF. Using reference TRBV7-9 and TRBJ1-1 for the parts outside the CDR3, the full variable domain is DTGVSQNPRHKITKRGQNVTFRCDPISEHNRLYWYRQTLGQGPEFLTYFQNEAQLEKSRLLSDRFSAERPKGSFSTLEIQRTEQGDSAMYLCASSFSTGAAEAFFGQGTRLTVV.

The chain links TRBV11-1 to TRBJ1-6; D remains ambiguous. The CDR3 is 14 amino acids. Germline loops: CDR1 SGHAT, CDR2 FQDESV (reference sequence). The germline V and J ends were trimmed by 5 bases and 7 bases, with 12 bases remaining between them. CDR3 loop: CASSLSMVNSPLHF. CDR3 DNA: TGTGCCAGCAGCCTATCAATGGTCAATTCACCCCTCCACTTT.

The rearrangement joins TRBV19 to TRBJ2-7, with 7 positions matching TRBD1. The V segment lost 5 bases and the J segment 4 bases; nucleotides outside the gene matches: 8. Germline V CDR1 and CDR2: LNHDA, SQIVND (reference sequence). CDR3 length: 14 amino acids. In DNA form, the CDR3 reads TGTGCCAGTAGTTACAGGGGCGCTAGGTACGAGCAGTACTTC. Translated, it gives CASSYRGARYEQYF.

This clone was recorded only once. The rearrangement links TRBV3-1 (or the pseudogene TRBV3-2) to TRBJ1-3; 7 nucleotides match TRBD1. V trimming: 6 bases; J trimming: 4 bases; junction bases outside the gene matches: 9. CDR1 and CDR2 from the germline V gene are LGHDT and YNNKEL (reference sequence). This CDR3 is built from 15 residues. The CDR3 DNA reads TGTGCCAGCAGTCAGACAGGGAAAAAAGGAAACACCATATATTTT. It yields the protein CASSQTGKKGNTIYF.

The chain has TRBV3-1 (or the pseudogene TRBV3-2) and TRBJ1-1; D perhaps matches TRBD1 (5 bases). CDR3 length equals 14 residues. Germline-derived CDR1 and CDR2 are LGHDT and YNNKEL (reference sequence). The germline V and J ends were trimmed by 5 bases and 4 bases, with 14 bases remaining between them. The CDR3 DNA sequence: TGTGCCAGCAGCACCGGGGGAAGGGTCACTGAAGCTTTCTTT. This gives the protein CASSTGGRVTEAFF.

The genes are TRBV7-2 and TRBJ1-1; 9 positions match TRBD1. The V and J ends lost 5 bases and 1 base, in that order; junction bases with no gene match: 14. The CDR3 spans 18 residues. Per the germline V gene, CDR1 is SGHTA and CDR2 is FQGNSA. The CDR3 DNA reads as TGTGCCAGCAGCCCCCACAGGGGGCGTTATTCAGGGAACACTGAAGCTTTCTTT. It is translated as CASSPHRGRYSGNTEAFF.

V and J are TRBV2 and TRBJ2-2, with D perhaps matching TRBD2 (5 bases). Between the trimmed V and J ends, which lost 8 bases and 4 bases, there was a span of 14 bases. This CDR3 region has 14 residues. Germline V gene lookup returns CDR1 SNHLY and CDR2 FYNNEI. The CDR3 DNA sequence: TGTGCCAGCTATGCCTTCGGAGGCACCGGGGAGCTGTTTTTT. It yields the protein CASYAFGGTGELFF.

The CDR3 DNA reads TGTGCCAGCAGTTTAGGGCAGGGTGGTTATGGCTACACCTTC. Encoded protein: CASSLGQGGYGYTF. The gene calls are TRBV27 and TRBJ1-2, with a tentative D call TRBD1 (5 bases). The CDR3 totals 14 residues. Germline-derived CDR1 and CDR2 are MNHEY and SMNVEV (reference sequence). Trimming removed 2 bases at V and 5 bases at J, with 12 bases between.

This chain connects TRBV19 to TRBJ2-7; D possibly corresponds to TRBD1 (6 bases). The germline V gene has CDR1 LNHDA and CDR2 SQIVND (reference sequence). The length of the CDR3 is 13 residues. V lost 7 bases, J lost 5 bases, and 15 bases lay in between. The CDR3 bases are TGTGCCAGTACCTCAGGATACAGGGACGAGCAGTACTTC. Residues: CASTSGYRDEQYF.

The chain couples TRBV25-1 to TRBJ1-4, with D hard to call. The CDR3 covers 13 residues. V lost 6 bases to trimming and J lost 8 bases, with 13 bases between them. Per germline, CDR1 MGHDK and CDR2 SYGVNS. This CDR3 is CASRGSSVEKLFF. CDR3 in DNA: TGTGCCAGCAGGGGCAGTAGTGTCGAAAAACTGTTTTTT.

The J gene is TRBJ2-3, the V gene TRBV7-3; D possibly corresponds to TRBD2 (6 bases). V was pared by 3 bases and J by 0 bases, with 7 bases between. The CDR3 runs 14 residues. Germline CDR1 is SGHTA and CDR2 is FQGTGA. CDR3 protein: CASSLRGSTDTQYF. CDR3 nucleotide sequence: TGTGCCAGCAGCTTGCGGGGTAGCACAGATACGCAGTATTTT.

This chain links TRBV5-5 with TRBJ1-1; possible D gene TRBD1, 5 bases. Germline V gene data show CDR1 as SGHKS and CDR2 as YYEKEE (reference sequence). V was cut by 2 bases and J by 6 bases, with 17 bases left in between. The CDR3 runs 15 residues. This chain's CDR3 is CASSLRAQVGAEAFF. The CDR3 DNA follows: TGTGCCAGCAGCTTACGGGCCCAGGTAGGGGCTGAAGCTTTCTTT.

The chain recombines TRBV9 with TRBJ1-6; D call uncertain. The germline V gene encodes CDR1 SGDLS and CDR2 YYNGEE. The V and J ends lost 0 bases and 7 bases respectively, with 17 bases between them. The length of the CDR3 is 17 residues. CDR3 amino acids: CASSVDSPQRSNSPLHF. Written as DNA, the CDR3 is TGTGCCAGCAGCGTAGATTCGCCGCAGCGTTCCAATTCACCCCTCCACTTT.

V usage is TRBV6-1 and J usage is TRBJ1-5; 8 bases agree with TRBD1. V shed 2 bases, J shed 2 bases, and the junction held 8 bases outside the gene matches. This CDR3 has 17 residues. Per the germline V gene, CDR1 is MNHNS and CDR2 is SASEGT. The CDR3 DNA follows: TGTGCCAGCAGTGAACAGGGGGGGACAGGCGGCAATCAGCCCCAGCATTTT. It yields the protein CASSEQGGTGGNQPQHF.

This chain uses TRBV24-1 with TRBJ2-1; maybe TRBD1 (6 bases). Germline values: CDR1 KGHDR, CDR2 SFDVKD. Trimming stripped 4 bases from V and 8 bases from J, with 14 bases between. This CDR3 comprises 14 residues. CDR3 protein: CATSDPRGGYEQFF. The CDR3, as DNA: TGTGCCACCAGTGACCCCCGAGGGGGATATGAGCAGTTCTTC.

The chain is built from TRBV4-1 and TRBJ2-2; 7 bases are a match to TRBD1. The CDR3 has 15 residues. Unmatched junction bases numbered 7, after V lost 3 bases and J lost 6 bases. Germline V gene data show CDR1 as MGHRA and CDR2 as YSYEKL. DNA of the CDR3: TGCGCCAGCAGCCATAGTACAGGGGACCCCGGGGAGCTGTTTTTT. Translating it yields CASSHSTGDPGELFF.

The V and J genes are TRBV6-6 and TRBJ1-4; 11 bases are a match to TRBD1. The CDR3 is made up of 15 amino acids. Germline CDR1 MNHNY, CDR2 SVGAGI (reference sequence). J lost 8 bases, V lost 5 bases, and 7 bases had no gene match. CDR3 protein: CASSAEGQGGEKLFF. The CDR3 DNA reads TGTGCCAGCAGTGCGGAGGGACAGGGGGGCGAAAAACTGTTTTTT.

The chain has TRBV9 and TRBJ2-1; a possible D gene is TRBD2 (5 bases). The CDR3 runs 17 residues. CDR1 and CDR2 from the germline V gene are SGDLS and YYNGEE. The V end lost 1 base, the J end lost 8 bases, and 22 bases lay between the germline ends. The CDR3 coding sequence is TGTGCCAGCAGCGTATCCCGTTGGACTCGAACTGGCGATGAGCAGTTCTTC. Translated, it gives CASSVSRWTRTGDEQFF.